This TCR beta chain was sequenced during a study of cytomegalovirus exposure and HLA in healthy donors. Though probably carrying unrecorded immune exposures, donors were nominally healthy at sampling. Germline V gene data show CDR1 as SGHNT and CDR2 as YYREEE (reference sequence). With 4 bases clipped from V and 3 bases from J, the junction kept 4 bases outside the gene matches. CDR3 length equals 14 residues. This clone occurred a few times. Use of 60 Vbeta and 13 Jbeta primers characterized the PCR. Sequencing was performed with immunoSEQ multiplex PCR; in TCRdb, only in-frame clones are kept and a portion is missing. This table has 140,000 to 150,000 clones, more than 55% appearing once.

The origin of this receptor is a woman in her sixties in good health and CMV-seronegative. The material sequenced was PBMCs. The chain couples TRBV5-4 to TRBJ1-3; 7 bases are a match to TRBD1. The CDR3 here is CASSDRVFGNTIYF. CDR3 sequence (DNA): TGTGCCAGCAGCGACAGGGTATTTGGAAACACCATATATTTT.